The following is a T cell receptor (beta chain) sequence with its context. Its cognate antigen is unknown. The sample comes from a study of T cells in localized non-small cell lung cancer. Points from the study as a whole: Median around 60 top-100 tumor clones were shared with paired adjacent lung. The highest T cell clonality was in uninvolved adjacent lung, above tumor. Multi-region tumor sequencing was not done, so intratumor heterogeneity could not be excluded.

Clones were sequenced by immunoSEQ multiplex PCR, and TCRdb holds only the in-frame ones, with some missing. The sample has 100,000 or so clones; roughly 91% are singletons. V was clipped by 2 bases and J by 8 bases, with 18 bases between them. The CDR3 runs to 15 residues. The germline V gene has CDR1 MNHNY and CDR2 SVGAGI (reference sequence). The chain couples TRBV6-6 to TRBJ1-2; weak D call: TRBD1 (6 bases). The starting material was PBMCs, obtained before any cancer treatment. The sequence was collected from a woman aged 35 to 75 with stage II squamous cell lung carcinoma. CDR3 nucleotides: TGTGCCAGCAGTTACGCCAGCTGGCAGGGGAAAGGCTACACCTTC. Translation: CASSYASWQGKGYTF.